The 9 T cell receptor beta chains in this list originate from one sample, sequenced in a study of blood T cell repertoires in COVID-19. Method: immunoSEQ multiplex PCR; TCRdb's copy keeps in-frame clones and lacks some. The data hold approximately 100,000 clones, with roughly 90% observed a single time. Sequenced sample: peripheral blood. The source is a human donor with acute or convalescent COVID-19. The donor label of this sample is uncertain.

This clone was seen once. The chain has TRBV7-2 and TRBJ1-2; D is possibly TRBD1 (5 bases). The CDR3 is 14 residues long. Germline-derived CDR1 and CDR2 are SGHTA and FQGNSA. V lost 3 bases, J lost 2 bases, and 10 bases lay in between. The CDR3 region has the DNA TGTGCCAGCAGCTTGAAGGGGCGAAACTATGGCTACACCTTC. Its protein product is CASSLKGRNYGYTF. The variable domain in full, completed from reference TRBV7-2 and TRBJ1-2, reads GAGVSQSPSNKVTEKGKDVELRCDPISGHTALYWYRQSLGQGLEFLIYFQGNSAPDKSGLPSDRFSAERTGGSVSTLTIQRTQQEDSAVYLCASSLKGRNYGYTFGSGTRLTVV.

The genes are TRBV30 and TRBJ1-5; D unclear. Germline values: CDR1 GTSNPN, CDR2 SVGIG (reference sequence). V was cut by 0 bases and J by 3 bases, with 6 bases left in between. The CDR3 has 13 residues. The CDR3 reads CAWSVEFNQPQHF. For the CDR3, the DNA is TGTGCCTGGAGTGTCGAGTTCAATCAGCCCCAGCATTTT.

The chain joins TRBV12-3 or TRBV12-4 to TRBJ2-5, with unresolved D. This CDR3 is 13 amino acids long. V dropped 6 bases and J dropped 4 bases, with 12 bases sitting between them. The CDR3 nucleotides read TGTGCCAGCAGCCCCCTGACGGGAGAGACCCAGTACTTC. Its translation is CASSPLTGETQYF.

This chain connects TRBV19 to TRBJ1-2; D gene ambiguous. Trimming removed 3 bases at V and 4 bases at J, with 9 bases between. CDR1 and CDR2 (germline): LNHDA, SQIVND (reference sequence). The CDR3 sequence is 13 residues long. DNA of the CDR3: TGTGCCAGTAGTATTATAGAGGCCTATGGCTACACCTTC. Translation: CASSIIEAYGYTF. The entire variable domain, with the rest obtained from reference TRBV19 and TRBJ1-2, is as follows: DGGITQSPKYLFRKEGQNVTLSCEQNLNHDAMYWYRQDPGQGLRLIYYSQIVNDFQKGDIAEGYSVSREKKESFPLTVTSAQKNPTAFYLCASSIIEAYGYTFGSGTRLTVV.

The CDR3 region is CAWSWGRSGYGYTF. The CDR3 nucleotides read TGTGCCTGGAGTTGGGGGAGGTCGGGCTATGGCTACACCTTC. This chain connects TRBV30 to TRBJ1-2; D may be TRBD1 (5 bases). Trimming cost V 2 bases and J 4 bases, with 14 bases left between them. Germline lookup yields CDR1 GTSNPN and CDR2 SVGIG (reference sequence). The CDR3 runs 14 residues.

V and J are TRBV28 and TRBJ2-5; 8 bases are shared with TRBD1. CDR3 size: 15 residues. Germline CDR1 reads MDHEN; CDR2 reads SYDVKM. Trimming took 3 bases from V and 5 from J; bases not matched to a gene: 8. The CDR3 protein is CASSLPGQVGETQYF. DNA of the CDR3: TGTGCCAGCAGTTTGCCGGGACAGGTCGGGGAGACCCAGTACTTC.

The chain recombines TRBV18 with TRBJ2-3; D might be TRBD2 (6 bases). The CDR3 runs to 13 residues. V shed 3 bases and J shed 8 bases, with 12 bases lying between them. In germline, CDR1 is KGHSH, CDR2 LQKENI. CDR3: CASSPEGDGTQYF. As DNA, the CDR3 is TGTGCCAGCTCACCGGAGGGTGACGGTACGCAGTATTTT.

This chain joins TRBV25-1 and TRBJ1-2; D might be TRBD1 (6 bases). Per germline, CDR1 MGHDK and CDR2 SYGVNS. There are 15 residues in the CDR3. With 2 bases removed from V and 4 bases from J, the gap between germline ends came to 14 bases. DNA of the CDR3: TGTGCCAGCAGTGAACCCGGCCAGGGGAGCTATGGCTACACCTTC. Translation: CASSEPGQGSYGYTF.

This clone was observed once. The CDR3 region is CASKGRGVGVYSPLHF. The CDR3 nucleotides are TGTGCCAGCAAGGGCAGGGGCGTAGGGGTTTATTCACCCCTCCACTTT. This rearrangement joins TRBV28 to TRBJ1-6; D possibly corresponds to TRBD1 (6 bases). The CDR3 runs to 16 residues. Germline V gives CDR1 MDHEN, CDR2 SYDVKM. Trimming shortened V by 7 bases and J by 8 bases, and 21 bases separated the two germline ends.